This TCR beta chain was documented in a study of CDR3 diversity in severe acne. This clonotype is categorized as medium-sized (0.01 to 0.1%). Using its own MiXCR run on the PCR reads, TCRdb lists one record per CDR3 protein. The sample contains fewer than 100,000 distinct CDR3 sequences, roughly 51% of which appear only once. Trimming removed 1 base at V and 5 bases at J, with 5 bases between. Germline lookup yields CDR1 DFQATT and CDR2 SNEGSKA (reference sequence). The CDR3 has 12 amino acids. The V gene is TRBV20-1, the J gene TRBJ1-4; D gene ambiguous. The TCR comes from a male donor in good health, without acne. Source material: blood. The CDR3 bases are TGCAGTGCTAGAGGTGGCAATGAAAAACTGTTTTTT. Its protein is CSARGGNEKLFF.